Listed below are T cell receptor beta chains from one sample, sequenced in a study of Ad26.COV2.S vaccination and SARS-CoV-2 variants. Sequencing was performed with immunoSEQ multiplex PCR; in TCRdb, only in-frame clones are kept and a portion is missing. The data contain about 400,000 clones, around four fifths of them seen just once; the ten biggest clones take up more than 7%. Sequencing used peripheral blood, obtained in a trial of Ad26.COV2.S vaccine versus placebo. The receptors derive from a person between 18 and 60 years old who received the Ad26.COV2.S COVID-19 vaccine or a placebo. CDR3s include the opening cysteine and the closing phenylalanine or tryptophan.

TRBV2 CASSVGGGTEAFF
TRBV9 CASSVGQGVRTGNTIYF
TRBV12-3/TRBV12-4 CASSPHAGNEQFF
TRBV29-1 CSVRNSNQPQHF
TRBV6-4 CASSDSGRAFF
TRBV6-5 CASSYVGTGELFF
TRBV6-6 CASSPLDPFRGDTEAFF
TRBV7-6 CASSFGQMGEQYF
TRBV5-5 CASSLLTSGTTDTQYF
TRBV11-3 CASTPLADANTGELFF
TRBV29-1 CSVLTPGQHNEQFF
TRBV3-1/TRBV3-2 CASSPGTALPSEKLFF
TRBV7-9 CASSAILYQETQYF
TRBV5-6 CASSLRGLGEQYF
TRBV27 CASSLGGGRTEAFF
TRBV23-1 CASSQGMGGTANTGELFF
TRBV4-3 CASSPGTGIRSYTF
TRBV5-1 CASSPGEVNYGYTF
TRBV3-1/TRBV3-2 CASSLQGKFGTQYF
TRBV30 CAWTRTGANTEAFF
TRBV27 CASSLRTGWSGGYTF
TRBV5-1 CASSLGEGPYEQYF
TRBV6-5 CASSRTSGGDNEQFF
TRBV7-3 CASSPRPQHF
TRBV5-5 CASSSLAGVMETQYF
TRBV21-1 CASSKDGTSGRLPYNEQFF
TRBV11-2 CASSRTYRVDYGYTF
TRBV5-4 CASSLGGVRVTGELFF
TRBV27 CASSLSRGRLFEAFF